This T cell receptor beta chain was recovered during a study of blood T cell repertoires in COVID-19. Per the germline V gene, CDR1 is LGHDT and CDR2 is YNNKEL (reference sequence). The CDR3 spans 14 residues. The V and J ends lost 5 bases and 4 bases respectively, with 14 bases between them. Some clones are missing from TCRdb's copy, which holds only in-frame ones; the method was immunoSEQ multiplex PCR. The data hold 150,000 to 200,000 clones, with over 80% observed a single time. Material: peripheral blood. The rearrangement links TRBV3-1 (or the pseudogene TRBV3-2) to TRBJ1-1; tentatively, D is TRBD1 (5 bases). The TCR comes from an older woman with COVID-19, enrolled during active disease. The CDR3 sequence is CASSSLVGGTEAFF. The CDR3 nucleotides read TGTGCCAGCAGCTCCTTGGTCGGGGGCACTGAAGCTTTCTTT.